The 16 T cell receptor beta chains reported below all come from one sample, sequenced in a study of blood T cell repertoires in COVID-19. Generated by immunoSEQ multiplex PCR, the TCRdb table keeps only in-frame clones and is missing some. This table has fewer than 400,000 clones, 87% appearing once. Sequenced input: PBMCs or T cells enriched from blood (not recorded which). All receptors come from a young woman who had recovered from COVID-19.

The chain employs TRBV28 and TRBJ2-7, with D perhaps TRBD2 (5 bases). The germline CDR1 and CDR2 sequences are MDHEN and SYDVKM. The CDR3 runs 13 residues. Trimming left V 6 bases short and J 4 bases short, with 13 bases between. The CDR3 spells CASSTPEGYEQYF. Here the CDR3 DNA reads TGTGCCAGCAGCACCCCCGAGGGATACGAGCAGTACTTC. Full variable domain (rest looked up from reference TRBV28 and TRBJ2-7): DVKVTQSSRYLVKRTGEKVFLECVQDMDHENMFWYRQDPGLGLRLIYFSYDVKMKEKGDIPEGYSVSREKKERFSLILESASTNQTSMYLCASSTPEGYEQYFGPGTRLTVT.

This chain uses TRBV15 with TRBJ2-7; 10 nucleotides match TRBD1. The CDR3 sequence is 13 residues long. Trimming at V came to 9 bases and at J to 3 bases, leaving 5 bases not matched to a gene. Germline V gives CDR1 LNHNV, CDR2 YYDKDF (reference sequence). CDR3 protein: CATTRDRGYEQYF. The CDR3 DNA reads as TGTGCCACTACCCGGGACAGGGGCTACGAGCAGTACTTC.

This chain joins TRBV7-6 and TRBJ2-1, with D tentatively TRBD2 (6 bases). V was trimmed by 1 base and J by 4 bases, leaving 17 bases between them. Germline-derived CDR1 and CDR2 are SGHVS and FNYEAQ. The CDR3 runs 17 residues. The CDR3 DNA follows: TGTGCCAGCAGCTTAGTTCCTAGCGAGCGTTTTTACAATGAGCAGTTCTTC. This gives the protein CASSLVPSERFYNEQFF.

V and J are TRBV7-8 and TRBJ2-5; D not certain. Looked up from germline, CDR1 is SGHVS and CDR2 is FQNEAQ. Deletions cut 4 bases from V and 4 bases from J, with 16 bases between. The CDR3 totals 15 residues. The CDR3 DNA reads TGTGCCAGCAGCTCAGGCGCCAGGTTGGGAGAGACCCAGTACTTC. It specifies CASSSGARLGETQYF.

The genes are TRBV7-9 and TRBJ2-5; D possibly corresponds to TRBD2 (6 bases). The V gene's germline CDR1 is SEHNR and CDR2 FQNEAQ (reference sequence). CDR3 size: 18 residues. Trimming removed 3 bases at V and 3 bases at J, with 23 bases between. The DNA of the CDR3 is TGTGCCAGCAGCTTTTTCCGGGAGCCCTTACTGACCAAAGAGACCCAGTACTTC. Its protein product is CASSFFREPLLTKETQYF.

In regard to this clone: The CDR3 ends on some other residue instead of the conserved phenylalanine or tryptophan, so this is likely a read error. No DNA is shown, since the ends of the CDR3 on it are uncertain; the CDR3 is the one TCRdb lists. The V gene is TRBV2, the J gene TRBJ2-7; the table's D call, TRBD1, was not checked against the DNA. The CDR3 is 10 amino acids long, termini counted. The germline V gene has CDR1 SNHLY and CDR2 FYNNEI. The CDR3 reads CASSGTVDVI.

The rearrangement uses TRBV19 and TRBJ2-3; 7 bases are a match to TRBD1. This CDR3 contains 16 residues. Trimming removed 5 bases from V and 3 bases from J; junction bases left unmatched: 11. The germline gives CDR1 LNHDA, CDR2 SQIVND (reference sequence). CDR3 bases: TGTGCCAGTAGTCAACGGGGACAGCTAGCTACAGATACGCAGTATTTT. Translation: CASSQRGQLATDTQYF.

This chain uses TRBV4-3 with TRBJ2-1; 11 nucleotides agree with TRBD2. Germline assignment: CDR1 LGHNA and CDR2 YSLEER. The CDR3 consists of 17 residues. With V trimmed by 0 bases and J by 2 bases, 3 bases remained unmatched. The CDR3 bases are TGCGCCAGCAGCCAAGATTCGACTAGCGGGACCTACAATGAGCAGTTCTTC. Protein sequence: CASSQDSTSGTYNEQFF.

The chain combines TRBV3-1 (or the pseudogene TRBV3-2) with TRBJ2-1; TRBD2 matches 13 bases. The ends lost 5 bases at V and 2 bases at J; junction bases unmatched: 6. In germline, CDR1 is LGHDT, CDR2 YNNKEL (reference sequence). This CDR3 comprises 17 residues. CDR3 loop: CASSKGLAGSTYNEQFF. DNA of the CDR3: TGTGCCAGCAGCAAGGGACTAGCGGGATCCACCTACAATGAGCAGTTCTTC.

This rearrangement joins TRBV4-3 to TRBJ2-3; TRBD2 aligns across 9 bases. Per germline, CDR1 LGHNA and CDR2 YSLEER. V was pared by 1 base and J by 1 base, with 6 bases of the junction left unmatched. The CDR3 totals 17 residues. CDR3 residues: CASSQGWTSERTDTQYF. The CDR3 nucleotides are TGCGCCAGCAGCCAAGGCTGGACTAGCGAACGCACAGATACGCAGTATTTT.

CDR3 protein: CASSFQLAGVETQYF. The CDR3 DNA reads TGTGCCAGCAGCTTCCAACTAGCGGGGGTGGAGACCCAGTACTTC. This rearrangement joins TRBV5-4 to TRBJ2-5; 11 bases agree with TRBD2. The CDR3 length is 15 residues. Germline V CDR1 and CDR2: SGHNT, YYREEE (reference sequence). Germline trimming cut 2 bases from V and 5 bases from J; bases unmatched to any gene: 5.

This clone was seen only once. V usage is TRBV19 and J usage is TRBJ1-5; 8 bases match TRBD1. The CDR3 length is 14 residues. Germline V gene lookup returns CDR1 LNHDA and CDR2 SQIVND (reference sequence). V was clipped by 5 bases and J by 7 bases; unmatched bases: 7. In DNA form, the CDR3 reads TGTGCCAGTAGTGCGCCGACAGGGGTACAGCCCCAGCATTTT. Amino acid sequence: CASSAPTGVQPQHF. Full variable domain (rest looked up from reference TRBV19 and TRBJ1-5): DGGITQSPKYLFRKEGQNVTLSCEQNLNHDAMYWYRQDPGQGLRLIYYSQIVNDFQKGDIAEGYSVSREKKESFPLTVTSAQKNPTAFYLCASSAPTGVQPQHFGDGTRLSIL.

The chain has TRBV11-2 and TRBJ1-6; 9 bases map to TRBD1. This CDR3 is 16 amino acids long. The V and J ends lost 4 bases and 4 bases, in that order; junction bases with no gene match: 5. The V gene's germline CDR1 is SGHAT and CDR2 FQNNGV. The CDR3 loop reads CASSSQGQGYNSPLHF. The CDR3 DNA sequence: TGTGCCAGCAGCTCGCAAGGACAGGGGTATAATTCACCCCTCCACTTT.

Worth noting for this clone: Other nucleotide sequences in the sample specify the same CDR3. This sequence joins TRBV7-2 and TRBJ1-2, with D hard to call. The CDR3 runs 12 residues. The V end lost 2 bases, the J end lost 4 bases, and 5 bases lay between the germline ends. Germline V gene data show CDR1 as SGHTA and CDR2 as FQGNSA. The CDR3 region has the DNA TGTGCCAGCAGCTTACCAGGCTATGGCTACACCTTC. Protein: CASSLPGYGYTF. The variable domain in full, completed from reference TRBV7-2 and TRBJ1-2, reads GAGVSQSPSNKVTEKGKDVELRCDPISGHTALYWYRQSLGQGLEFLIYFQGNSAPDKSGLPSDRFSAERTGGSVSTLTIQRTQQEDSAVYLCASSLPGYGYTFGSGTRLTVV.

This rearrangement joins TRBV7-9 to TRBJ1-5, with D maybe TRBD1 (5 bases). V lost 2 bases and J lost 5, with 10 bases in between. The CDR3 has 14 amino acids. Looked up from germline, CDR1 is SEHNR and CDR2 is FQNEAQ (reference sequence). CDR3 DNA sequence: TGTGCCAGCAGCTTAATCGACAGAGATCAGCCCCAGCATTTT. Residues: CASSLIDRDQPQHF.

The V gene is TRBV28, the J gene TRBJ1-5; D gene uncertain. The CDR3 runs 15 residues. The germline V gene encodes CDR1 MDHEN and CDR2 SYDVKM. V was cut by 3 bases and J by 5 bases, with 14 bases left in between. CDR3 DNA sequence: TGTGCCAGCAGTTTGGAAACAAGGCGGGATCAGCCCCAGCATTTT. Protein: CASSLETRRDQPQHF.